This T cell receptor beta chain was sequenced during a study of blood T cell repertoires in COVID-19. Turning to the study itself: Acute and convalescent COVID-19 samples came from the United States, Italy and Spain.

Germline V gene lookup returns CDR1 MNHEY and CDR2 SVGAGI. Between the trimmed V and J ends, which lost 2 bases and 4 bases, there was a span of 12 bases. CDR3 size: 14 residues. Assay: immunoSEQ multiplex PCR; the TCRdb copy retains only in-frame clones and omits some. The table records about 200,000 clones, roughly 88% of them present only once. This clone was seen only a few times. Participants, roughly 18 to 89 years old, spanned fewer than 30 US areas. The sequence derives from a man aged 35 to 55 with acute COVID-19. The V gene is TRBV6-5, the J gene TRBJ2-7; D may be TRBD2 (7 bases). The sequencing input was PBMCs or T cells enriched from blood (not recorded which). The CDR3 region is CASSYGGGGYEQYF. In nucleotides, the CDR3 is TGTGCCAGCAGTTACGGCGGGGGCGGTTACGAGCAGTACTTC.